Given below is one TCR beta chain in context. The germline CDR1 and CDR2 sequences are MGHRA and YSYEKL. This CDR3 is built from 16 residues. The source of the sample is a study of monozygotic twins with inflammatory bowel disease. TCRdb reprocessed the 5' RACE reads; each CDR3 protein has one entry and no DNA is given. The sample shows some 440,000 distinct CDR3 sequences, and about 2.4% sits with its ten largest clones. This TCR came from a human donor with ulcerative colitis or Crohn's disease, or a healthy co-twin of an affected twin (not recorded which). The chain couples TRBV4-1 to TRBJ2-1; TCRdb reports TRBD2, a call that lacks DNA to check it against. The sequenced sample was blood. This CDR3 is CASSGTPSGGAGEQFF.